The 6 T cell receptor beta chains presented below share a single source sample, sequenced in a study of shared clonotypes between healthy human individuals. Libraries were prepared by immunoSEQ multiplex PCR; TCRdb keeps only in-frame clonotypes and omits some of them. Of fewer than 3 million clones listed, about 90% are singletons. The sample comprised naive CD4+ T cells from PBMCs. Specified subset: CD45RA+ positively selected. The origin of the receptors is a man between 18 and 29 years old in good health. Some clones in this sample may be carry-over from other donors' samples.

The V gene is TRBV5-1, the J gene TRBJ2-1; possible D gene TRBD2, 6 bases. The CDR3 has 17 amino acids. Trimming removed 0 bases at V and 6 bases at J, with 19 bases between. Germline V gene sequence: CDR1 SGHRS, CDR2 YFSETQ. CDR3 DNA: TGCGCCAGCAGCTTGGCCAGCGGGCCGGCCTATTTCAATGAGCAGTTCTTC. This codes for CASSLASGPAYFNEQFF.

The rearrangement links TRBV29-1 to TRBJ1-1; D is possibly TRBD1 (5 bases). This CDR3 has 13 residues. The germline V gene has CDR1 SQVTM and CDR2 ANQGSEA. V lost 6 bases to trimming and J lost 3 bases, with 14 bases between them. The CDR3 reads CSVWRVRDTEAFF. DNA for the CDR3: TGCAGCGTGTGGAGGGTCAGGGACACTGAAGCTTTCTTT.

The genes are TRBV4-3 and TRBJ1-2; D is ambiguous. Trimming removed 0 bases at V and 2 bases at J, with 16 bases between. Germline CDR1 reads LGHNA; CDR2 reads YSLEER. The CDR3 sequence is 17 residues long. This chain's CDR3 is CASSQEPGQYLNYGYTF. CDR3 in DNA: TGCGCCAGCAGCCAAGAGCCAGGCCAATATTTAAACTATGGCTACACCTTC.

This clone was seen once. The chain combines TRBV5-4 with TRBJ2-7; 10 bases match TRBD2. The V and J ends lost 5 bases and 5 bases, in that order; junction bases with no gene match: 7. The CDR3 totals 14 residues. Germline V CDR1 and CDR2: SGHNT, YYREEE (reference sequence). The CDR3 is CASSSLAGVDEQYF. The CDR3 DNA is TGTGCCAGCAGTTCGCTAGCGGGAGTTGACGAGCAGTACTTC.

V gene TRBV4-3 combines with J gene TRBJ1-2; no reliable D call. V lost 3 bases, J lost 8 bases, and 16 bases lay in between. There are 14 residues in the CDR3. CDR1 and CDR2 from the germline V gene are LGHNA and YSLEER. The CDR3 is CASSQAGVRNGYTF. As DNA, the CDR3 is TGCGCCAGCAGCCAGGCCGGCGTTCGAAACGGCTACACCTTC.

V and J are TRBV11-2 and TRBJ1-4, with 10 bases that match TRBD1. This CDR3 is 15 amino acids long. The germline V gene has CDR1 SGHAT and CDR2 FQNNGV. V lost 5 bases, J lost 6 bases, and 6 bases stayed unmatched. The CDR3 DNA sequence: TGTGCCAGCAGCGTCCGACAGGGGGCGGATGAAAAACTGTTTTTT. Residues: CASSVRQGADEKLFF.